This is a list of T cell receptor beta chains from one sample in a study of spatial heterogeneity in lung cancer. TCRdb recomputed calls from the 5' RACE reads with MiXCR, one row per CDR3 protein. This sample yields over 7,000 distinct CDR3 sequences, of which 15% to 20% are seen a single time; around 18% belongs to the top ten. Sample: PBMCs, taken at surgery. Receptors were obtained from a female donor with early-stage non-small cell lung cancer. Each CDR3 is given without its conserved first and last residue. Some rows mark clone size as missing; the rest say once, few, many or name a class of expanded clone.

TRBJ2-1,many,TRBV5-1,ASSLVAGGYNEQF
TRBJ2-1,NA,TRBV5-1,ASSLSRGRAGNEQF
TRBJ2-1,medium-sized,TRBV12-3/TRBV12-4,ASSSGTSGSDGEQF
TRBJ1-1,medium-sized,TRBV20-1,SPGERSNTEAF
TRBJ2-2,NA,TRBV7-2,ASSLKNGAGGRTGELF
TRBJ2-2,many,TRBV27,ASSSALTPGELF
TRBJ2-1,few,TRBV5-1,ASSFQADSYNEQF
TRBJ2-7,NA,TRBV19,ASTSRRGLGPLTYEQY
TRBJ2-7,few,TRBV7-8,ASSRDAPGTSVIEQY
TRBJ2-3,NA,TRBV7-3,ASSLGSAPADTQY
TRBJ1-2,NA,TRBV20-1,SASVAANYGYT
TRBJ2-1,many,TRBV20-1,SARDRIRGNNEQF
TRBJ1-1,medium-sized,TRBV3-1,ASSQDGVTGDMNTEAF
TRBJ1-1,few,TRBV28,ASSFGVYTTTEAF
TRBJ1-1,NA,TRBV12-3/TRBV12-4,ASHPPGLRRFTEAF
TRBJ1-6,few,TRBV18,ASSPESDSPLH
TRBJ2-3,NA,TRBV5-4,ASSRTGRTDTQY
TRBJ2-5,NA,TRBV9,ASSVGDSQETQY
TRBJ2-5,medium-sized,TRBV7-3,ASSLTSGAEAQY
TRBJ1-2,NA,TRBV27,ASSLGALYGYT
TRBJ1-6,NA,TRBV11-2,ASSLRLSSYNSPLH
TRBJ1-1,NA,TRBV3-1,ASSQTGARGTEAF
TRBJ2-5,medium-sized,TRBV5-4,ASSSGGQETQY
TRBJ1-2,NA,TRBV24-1,ATSAATGTGYT
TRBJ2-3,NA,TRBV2,ASKPPRGDTQY
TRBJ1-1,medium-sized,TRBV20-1,SARDGEGVTEAF
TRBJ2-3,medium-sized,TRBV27,ASSFSLRDTQY
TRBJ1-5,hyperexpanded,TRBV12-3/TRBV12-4,ASSVNYSNQPQH
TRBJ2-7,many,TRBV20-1,SALFGTSGYEQY
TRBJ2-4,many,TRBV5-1,ASSLLPGGEYTKNIQY
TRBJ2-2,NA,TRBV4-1,ASSHHGTASNTGELF
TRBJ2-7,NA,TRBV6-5,ASYGTSAYEQY
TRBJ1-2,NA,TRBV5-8,ASTLGPGTGIYGYT
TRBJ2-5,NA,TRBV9,ASSMGLAGGETQY
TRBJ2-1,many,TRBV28,ASWDRHNEQF
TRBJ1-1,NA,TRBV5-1,ASSSQGRSEAF
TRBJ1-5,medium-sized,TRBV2,ASSPGTGYVQPQH